This T cell receptor (beta chain) was obtained from a study of vaccination and CD4 T cells after COVID-19. This clonotype appeared a single time. Its antigen is still unknown. The germline CDR1 and CDR2 sequences are SQVTM and ANQGSEA. The CDR3 is 16 residues long. The V end lost 1 base, the J end lost 4 bases, and 14 bases lay between the germline ends. Treatment indicated: approximately 10-day PBMC culture with coronavirus spike peptide pools or control peptides (ViraFEST assay). The ViraFEST method relied on peptide pools to expand antigen-specific T cells, followed by TCR sequencing. With the Oncomine TCR Beta short-read assay, DNA from cultured CD4+ T cells was sequenced. From the PCR reads, TCRdb called clonotypes with MiXCR, one entry per CDR3 protein. The data hold some 25,000 distinct CDR3 sequences, with around 40% observed a single time.

The TCR sequence derives from a human donor who had recovered from COVID-19. V gene TRBV29-1 combines with J gene TRBJ2-6; tentative D call: TRBD2 (7 bases). Material: CD4+ T cells from blood, cultured in vitro. The CDR3 DNA is TGCAGCGTTGAAGGGGGGGGCGCGGGGGGGGCCAACGTCCTGACTTTC. This encodes CSVEGGGAGGANVLTF.